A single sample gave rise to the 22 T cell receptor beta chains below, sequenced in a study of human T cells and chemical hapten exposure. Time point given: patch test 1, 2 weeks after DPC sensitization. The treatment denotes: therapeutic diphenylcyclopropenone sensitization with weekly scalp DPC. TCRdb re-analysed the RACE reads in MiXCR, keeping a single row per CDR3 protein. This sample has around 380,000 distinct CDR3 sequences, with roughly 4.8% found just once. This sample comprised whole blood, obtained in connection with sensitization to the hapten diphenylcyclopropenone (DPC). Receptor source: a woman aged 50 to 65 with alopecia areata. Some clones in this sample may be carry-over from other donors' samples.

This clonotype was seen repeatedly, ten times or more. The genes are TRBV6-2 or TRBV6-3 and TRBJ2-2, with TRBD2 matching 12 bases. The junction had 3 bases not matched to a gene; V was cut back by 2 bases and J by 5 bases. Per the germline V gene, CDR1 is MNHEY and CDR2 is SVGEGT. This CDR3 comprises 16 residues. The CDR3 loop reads CASSYGLAGWTGELFF. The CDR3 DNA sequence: TGTGCCAGCAGTTACGGACTAGCGGGATGGACCGGGGAGCTGTTTTTT.

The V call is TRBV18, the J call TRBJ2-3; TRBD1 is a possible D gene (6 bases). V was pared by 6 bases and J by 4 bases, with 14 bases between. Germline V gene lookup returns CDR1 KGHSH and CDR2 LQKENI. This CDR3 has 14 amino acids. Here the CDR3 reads CASSPGEQADTQYF. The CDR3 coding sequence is TGTGCCAGCTCCCCAGGGGAACAGGCAGATACGCAGTATTTT.

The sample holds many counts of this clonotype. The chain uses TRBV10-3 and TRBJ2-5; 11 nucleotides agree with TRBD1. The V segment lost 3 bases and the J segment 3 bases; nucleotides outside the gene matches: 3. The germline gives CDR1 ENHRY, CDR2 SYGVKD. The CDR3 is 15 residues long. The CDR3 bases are TGTGCCATCAGTGAAGGACAGGGGGCCGAAGAGACCCAGTACTTC. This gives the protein CAISEGQGAEETQYF.

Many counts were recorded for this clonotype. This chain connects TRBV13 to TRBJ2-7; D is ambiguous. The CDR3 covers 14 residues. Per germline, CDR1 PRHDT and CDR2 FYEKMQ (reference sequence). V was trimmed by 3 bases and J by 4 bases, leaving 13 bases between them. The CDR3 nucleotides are TGTGCCAGCAGCTTTGGGGTGCCTAGGTACGAGCAGTACTTC. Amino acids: CASSFGVPRYEQYF.

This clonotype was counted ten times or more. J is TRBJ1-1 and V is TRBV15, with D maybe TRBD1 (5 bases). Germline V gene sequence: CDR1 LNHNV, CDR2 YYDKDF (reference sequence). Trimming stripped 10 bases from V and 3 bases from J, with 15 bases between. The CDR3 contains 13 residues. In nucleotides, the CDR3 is TGTGCCATCCGGGACCCCAGGGACACTGAAGCTTTCTTT. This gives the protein CAIRDPRDTEAFF.

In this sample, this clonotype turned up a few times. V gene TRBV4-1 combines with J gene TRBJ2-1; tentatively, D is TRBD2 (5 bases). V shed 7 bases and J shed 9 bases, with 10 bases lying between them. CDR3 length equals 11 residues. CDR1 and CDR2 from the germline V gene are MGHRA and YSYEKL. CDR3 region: CASNGVGEQFF. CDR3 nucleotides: TGCGCCAGCAACGGGGTGGGTGAGCAGTTCTTC.

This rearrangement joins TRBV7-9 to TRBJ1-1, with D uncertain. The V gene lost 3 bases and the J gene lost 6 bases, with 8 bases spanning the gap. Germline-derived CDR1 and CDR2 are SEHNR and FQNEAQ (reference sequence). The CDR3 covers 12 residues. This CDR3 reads CASSFGPPEAFF. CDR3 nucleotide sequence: TGTGCCAGCAGCTTCGGCCCCCCTGAAGCTTTCTTT.

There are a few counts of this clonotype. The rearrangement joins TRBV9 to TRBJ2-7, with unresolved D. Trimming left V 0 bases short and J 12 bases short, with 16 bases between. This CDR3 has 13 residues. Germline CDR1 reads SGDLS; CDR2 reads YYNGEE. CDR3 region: CASSVAPGKDRYF. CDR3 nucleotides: TGTGCCAGCAGCGTAGCCCCCGGCAAAGACCGGTACTTC.

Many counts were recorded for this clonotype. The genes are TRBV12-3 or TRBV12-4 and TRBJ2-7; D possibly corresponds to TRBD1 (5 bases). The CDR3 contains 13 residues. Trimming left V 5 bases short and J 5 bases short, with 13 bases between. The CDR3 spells CASSPQVGHEQYF. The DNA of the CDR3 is TGTGCCAGCAGTCCACAGGTAGGGCACGAGCAGTACTTC.

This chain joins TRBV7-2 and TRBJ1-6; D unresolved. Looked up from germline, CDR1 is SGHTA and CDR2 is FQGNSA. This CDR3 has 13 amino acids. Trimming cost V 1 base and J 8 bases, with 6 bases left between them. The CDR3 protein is CASSLDQDSPLHF. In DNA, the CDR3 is TGTGCCAGCAGCTTAGATCAGGATTCACCCCTCCACTTT.

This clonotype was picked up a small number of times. CDR3 nucleotide sequence: TGTGCCAGCAGTCGTCTGGGGGGGACTAGCGGGAGTTTCCAAGAGACCCAGTACTTC. Translating gives CASSRLGGTSGSFQETQYF. The J gene is TRBJ2-5, the V gene TRBV7-9, with 14 bases that match TRBD2. Germline V lookup: CDR1 SEHNR, CDR2 FQNEAQ (reference sequence). V shed 6 bases, J shed 1 base, and the junction held 13 bases outside the gene matches. The CDR3 is 19 amino acids.

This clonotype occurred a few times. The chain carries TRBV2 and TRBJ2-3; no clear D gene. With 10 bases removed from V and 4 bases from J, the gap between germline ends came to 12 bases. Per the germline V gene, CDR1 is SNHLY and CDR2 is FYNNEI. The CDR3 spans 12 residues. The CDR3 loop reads CATTLRSDTQYF. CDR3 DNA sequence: TGTGCCACCACCTTACGCTCAGATACGCAGTATTTT.

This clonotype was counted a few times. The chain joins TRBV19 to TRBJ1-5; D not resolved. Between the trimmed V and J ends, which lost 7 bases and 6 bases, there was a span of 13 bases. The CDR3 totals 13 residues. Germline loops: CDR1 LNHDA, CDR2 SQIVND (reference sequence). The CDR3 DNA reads TGTGCCAGTAATGAGCAGGACCCTCAGCCCCAGCATTTT. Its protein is CASNEQDPQPQHF.

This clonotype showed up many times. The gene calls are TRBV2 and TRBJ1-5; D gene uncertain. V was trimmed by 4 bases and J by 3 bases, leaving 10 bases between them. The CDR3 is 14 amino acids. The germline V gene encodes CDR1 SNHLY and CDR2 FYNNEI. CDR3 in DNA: TGTGCCAGCAGTGCGGGAAGTAACAATCAGCCCCAGCATTTT. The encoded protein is CASSAGSNNQPQHF.

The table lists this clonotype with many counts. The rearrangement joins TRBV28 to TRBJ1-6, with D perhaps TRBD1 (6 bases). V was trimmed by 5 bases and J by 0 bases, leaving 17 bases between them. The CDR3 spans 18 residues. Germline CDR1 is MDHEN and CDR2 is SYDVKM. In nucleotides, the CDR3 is TGTGCCAGCAGTGACTCGGGACACATTAGCTCCTATAATTCACCCCTCCACTTT. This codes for CASSDSGHISSYNSPLHF.

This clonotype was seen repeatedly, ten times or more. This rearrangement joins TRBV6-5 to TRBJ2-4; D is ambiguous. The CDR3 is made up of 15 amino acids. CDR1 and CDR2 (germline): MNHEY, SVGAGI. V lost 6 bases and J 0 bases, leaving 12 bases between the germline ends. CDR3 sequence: CASRISEIAKNIQYF. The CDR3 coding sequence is TGTGCCAGCAGAATCTCGGAGATAGCCAAAAACATTCAGTACTTC.

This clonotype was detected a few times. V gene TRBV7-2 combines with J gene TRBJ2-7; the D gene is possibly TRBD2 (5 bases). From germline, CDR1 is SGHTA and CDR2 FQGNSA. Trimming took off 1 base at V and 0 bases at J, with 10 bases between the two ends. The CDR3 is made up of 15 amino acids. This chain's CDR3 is CASSLVLGSSYEQYF. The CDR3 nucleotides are TGTGCCAGCAGCTTAGTATTAGGGAGCTCCTACGAGCAGTACTTC.

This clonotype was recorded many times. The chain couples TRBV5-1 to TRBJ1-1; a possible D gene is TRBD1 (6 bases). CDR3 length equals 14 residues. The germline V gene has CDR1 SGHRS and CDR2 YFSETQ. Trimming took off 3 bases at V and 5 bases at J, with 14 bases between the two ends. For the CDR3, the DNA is TGCGCCAGCAGCTGGACAGTTCTGGAGACTGAAGCTTTCTTT. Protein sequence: CASSWTVLETEAFF.

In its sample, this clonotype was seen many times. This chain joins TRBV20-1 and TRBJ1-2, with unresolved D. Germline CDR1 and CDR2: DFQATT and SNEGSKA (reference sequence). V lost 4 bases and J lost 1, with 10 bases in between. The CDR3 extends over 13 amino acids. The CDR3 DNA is TGCAGTGCTAAACCGGCCAGTAACTATGGCTACACCTTC. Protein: CSAKPASNYGYTF.

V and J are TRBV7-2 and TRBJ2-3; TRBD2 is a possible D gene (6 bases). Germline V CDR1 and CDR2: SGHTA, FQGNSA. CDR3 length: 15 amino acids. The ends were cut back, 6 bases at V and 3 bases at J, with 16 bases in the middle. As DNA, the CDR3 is TGTGCCAGCAGGAGAAGCGGGCCGGGGACAGATACGCAGTATTTT. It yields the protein CASRRSGPGTDTQYF.

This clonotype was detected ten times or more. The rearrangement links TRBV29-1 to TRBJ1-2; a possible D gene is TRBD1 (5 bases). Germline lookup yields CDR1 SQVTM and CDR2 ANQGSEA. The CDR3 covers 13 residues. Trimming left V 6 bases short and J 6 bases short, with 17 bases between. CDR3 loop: CSVQVWGFDGYTF. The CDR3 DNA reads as TGCAGCGTCCAAGTATGGGGGTTCGATGGCTACACCTTC. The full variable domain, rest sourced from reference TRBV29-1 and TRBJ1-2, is SAVISQKPSRDICQRGTSLTIQCQVDSQVTMMFWYRQQPGQSLTLIATANQGSEATYESGFVIDKFPISRPNLTFSTLTVSNMSPEDSSIYLCSVQVWGFDGYTFGSGTRLTVV.

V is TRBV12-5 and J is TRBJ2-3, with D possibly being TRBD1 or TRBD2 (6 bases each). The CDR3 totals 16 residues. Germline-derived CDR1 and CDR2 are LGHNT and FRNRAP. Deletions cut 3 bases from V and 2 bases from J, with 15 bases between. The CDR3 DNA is TGTGCTAGTGGTTTATATCAGGGGAGGCCCACAGATACGCAGTATTTT. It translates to CASGLYQGRPTDTQYF.